This TCR beta chain was sequenced for a study of blood T cell repertoires in COVID-19. CDR3 length equals 16 residues. Germline trimming cut 6 bases from V and 3 bases from J; bases unmatched to any gene: 4. CDR1 and CDR2 (germline): SGHAT, FQNNGV. Source study methods: Reference gene primers were amplified, and this amplification served to estimate nucleated cell counts. Method: immunoSEQ multiplex PCR; TCRdb's copy keeps in-frame clones and lacks some. That table furnishes V, J and clone size, whereas the DNA furnished D and trimming. Of about 180,000 clones in the sample, 90% were seen once. The sample taken for sequencing was peripheral blood. The clonotype originates from a man aged 50 or older with acute or convalescent COVID-19. This chain links TRBV11-2 with TRBJ2-3; the match to TRBD2 covers 15 bases. The CDR3 sequence: CASSTGLAGGTDTQYF. CDR3 DNA sequence: TGTGCCAGCAGTACCGGACTAGCGGGAGGGACAGATACGCAGTATTTT.